The T cell receptor (beta chain) described here comes from a study of T-cell reconstitution after alpha-beta-depleted transplantation in children. As it was prepared, the TCRbeta library received unique molecular identifiers. TCRdb reanalysed the PCR reads using MiXCR and keeps one entry per CDR3 protein. The table has just under 550,000 distinct CDR3 sequences, roughly 18% seen once; the top ten hold about 3.1%. This clonotype was seen only a few times. The CDR3 runs to 14 residues. Losses at the gene ends were 8 bases for V and 5 bases for J; bases not matched to a gene: 5. Germline CDR1 MNHNS, CDR2 SASEGT.

The TCR sequence derives from a human donor who donated a stem cell graft to a child with acute lymphoblastic leukemia. This specimen was PBMCs from the stem cell graft donor, taken from the stem cell graft. The rearrangement uses TRBV6-1 and TRBJ2-1; 11 nucleotides align to TRBD2. The CDR3 DNA follows: TGTGCCAGCGGTAGCGGGAGGGTCCACAATGAGCAGTTCTTC. Encoded protein: CASGSGRVHNEQFF.